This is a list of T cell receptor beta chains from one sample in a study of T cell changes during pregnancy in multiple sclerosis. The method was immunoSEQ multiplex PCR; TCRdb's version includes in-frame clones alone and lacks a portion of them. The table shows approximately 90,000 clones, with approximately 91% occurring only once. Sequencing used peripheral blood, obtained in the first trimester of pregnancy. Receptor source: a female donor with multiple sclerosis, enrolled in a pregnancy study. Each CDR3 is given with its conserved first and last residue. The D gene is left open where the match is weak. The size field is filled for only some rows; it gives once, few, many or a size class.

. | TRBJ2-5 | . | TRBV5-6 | CASSLKVGTPYQETQYF | TGTGCCAGCAGCTTGAAAGTGGGGACACCGTACCAAGAGACCCAGTACTTC
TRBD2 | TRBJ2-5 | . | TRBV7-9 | CASSHRAGIQETQYF | TGTGCCAGCAGCCATCGAGCGGGGATCCAAGAGACCCAGTACTTC
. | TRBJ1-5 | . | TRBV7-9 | CASSFGNNNQPQHF | TGTGCCAGCAGCTTCGGGAACAACAATCAGCCCCAGCATTTT
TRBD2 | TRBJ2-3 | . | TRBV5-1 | CASSLVQREGADTQYF | TGCGCCAGCAGCTTGGTTCAGCGGGAGGGGGCAGATACGCAGTATTTT
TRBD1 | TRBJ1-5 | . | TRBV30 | CAWSVPGTGHNQPQHF | TGTGCCTGGAGTGTACCCGGGACAGGACACAATCAGCCCCAGCATTTT
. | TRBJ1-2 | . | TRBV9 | CASSVVDGTNGYTF | TGTGCCAGCAGCGTAGTGGACGGGACAAATGGCTACACCTTC
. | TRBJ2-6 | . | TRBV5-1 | CASSILAPGANVLTF | TGCGCCAGCAGTATCCTAGCGCCTGGGGCCAACGTCCTGACTTTC
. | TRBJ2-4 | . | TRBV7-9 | CASGAQNIQYF | TGTGCCAGCGGGGCTCAAAACATTCAGTACTTC
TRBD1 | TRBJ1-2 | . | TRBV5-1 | CASSPETGGANYGYTF | TGCGCCAGCAGCCCGGAGACAGGGGGAGCTAACTATGGCTACACCTTC
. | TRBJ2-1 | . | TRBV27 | CASSFMPTWTNEQFF | TGTGCCAGCAGTTTCATGCCAACGTGGACAAATGAGCAGTTCTTC
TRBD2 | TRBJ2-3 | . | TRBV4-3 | CASSQGATSTFSTDTQYF | TGCGCCAGCAGCCAGGGAGCGACTAGCACCTTTAGCACAGATACGCAGTATTTT
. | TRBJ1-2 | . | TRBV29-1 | CSGGGANYGYTF | TGCAGCGGGGGAGGGGCTAACTATGGCTACACCTTC
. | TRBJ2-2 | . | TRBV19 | CASMRVDSWTGELFF | TGTGCCAGTATGAGGGTGGACAGTTGGACCGGGGAGCTGTTTTTT
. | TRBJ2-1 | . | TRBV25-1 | CASSEYNNEQFF | TGTGCCAGCAGTGAATACAACAATGAGCAGTTCTTC
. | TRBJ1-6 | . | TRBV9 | CASSVVGSPLHF | TGTGCCAGCAGCGTAGTCGGTTCACCCCTCCACTTT
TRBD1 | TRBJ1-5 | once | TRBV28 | CASNPGQGTYQPQHF | TGTGCCAGCAACCCGGGACAGGGTACCTATCAGCCCCAGCATTTT
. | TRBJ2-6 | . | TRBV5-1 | CASSLHPPDSTGANVLTF | TGCGCCAGCAGCTTGCACCCTCCCGACAGTACTGGGGCCAACGTCCTGACTTTC
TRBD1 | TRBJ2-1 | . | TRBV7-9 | CASSLLGQGALLYNEQFF | TGTGCCAGCAGCTTACTTGGACAGGGGGCCCTCTTGTACAATGAGCAGTTCTTC
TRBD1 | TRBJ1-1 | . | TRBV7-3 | CASSPGTGQTAFF | TGTGCCAGCAGCCCCGGGACAGGGCAGACGGCTTTCTTT
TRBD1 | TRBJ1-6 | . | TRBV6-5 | CASSIQGARNSPLHF | TGTGCCAGCAGTATACAGGGGGCTAGGAATTCACCCCTCCACTTT
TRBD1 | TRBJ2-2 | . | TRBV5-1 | CASSLTGVIAGELFF | TGCGCCAGCAGCTTGACAGGGGTTATCGCCGGGGAGCTGTTTTTT
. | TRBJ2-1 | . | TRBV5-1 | CASSLAGYGYNEQFF | TGCGCCAGCAGCTTGGCGGGGTATGGGTACAATGAGCAGTTCTTC
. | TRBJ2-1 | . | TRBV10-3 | CAIGSDEQFF | TGTGCCATCGGTTCGGATGAGCAGTTCTTC
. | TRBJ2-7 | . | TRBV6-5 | CASSYSGAGLYEQYF | TGTGCCAGCAGTTACTCGGGGGCAGGTTTATACGAGCAGTACTTC
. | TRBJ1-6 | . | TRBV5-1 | CASSLSPSGSHNSPLHF | TGCGCCAGCAGCCTTTCCCCCTCAGGGTCCCATAATTCACCCCTCCACTTT
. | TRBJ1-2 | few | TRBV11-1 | CASTYQEGSGYTF | TGTGCCAGCACCTACCAGGAGGGATCTGGCTACACCTTC
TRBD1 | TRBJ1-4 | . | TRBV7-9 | CASRLKGAPNEKLFF | TGTGCCAGCAGACTTAAGGGGGCTCCTAATGAAAAACTGTTTTTT
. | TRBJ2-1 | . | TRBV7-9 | CASSLRLVLYNEQFF | TGTGCCAGCAGCTTACGCCTAGTACTTTACAATGAGCAGTTCTTC
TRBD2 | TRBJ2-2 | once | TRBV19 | CASSNTPQRGTNTGELFF | TGTGCCAGTAGCAATACCCCTCAGCGGGGGACGAACACCGGGGAGCTGTTTTTT
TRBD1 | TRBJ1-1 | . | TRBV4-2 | CASSQDLQGSMNTEAFF | TGTGCCAGCAGCCAAGATTTACAGGGGAGCATGAACACTGAAGCTTTCTTT
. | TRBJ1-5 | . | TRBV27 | CASRSTLNRGNQPQHF | TGTGCCAGCAGAAGCACCCTCAACCGGGGCAATCAGCCCCAGCATTTT
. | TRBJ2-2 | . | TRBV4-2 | CASSQVRTGLTIANTGELFF | TGTGCCAGCAGCCAAGTGAGGACGGGACTGACAATCGCGAACACCGGGGAGCTGTTTTTT
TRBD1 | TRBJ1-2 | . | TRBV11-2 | CASSLGVGGLSGYTF | TGTGCCAGCAGCTTAGGGGTAGGGGGCTTGTCTGGCTACACCTTC
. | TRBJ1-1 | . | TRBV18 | CASSPGVSNTEAFF | TGTGCCAGCTCACCGGGCGTGTCGAACACTGAAGCTTTCTTT
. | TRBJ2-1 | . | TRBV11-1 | CASSRLPEKSYNEQFF | TGTGCCAGCAGCCGACTCCCGGAAAAATCCTACAATGAGCAGTTCTTC
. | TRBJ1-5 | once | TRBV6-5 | CASSRGHNQPQHF | TGTGCCAGCAGTCGAGGGCATAATCAGCCCCAGCATTTT
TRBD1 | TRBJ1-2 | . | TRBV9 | CASSYGQGAGYGYTF | TGTGCCAGCAGCTACGGACAGGGGGCAGGCTATGGCTACACCTTC
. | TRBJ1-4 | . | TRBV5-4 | CASSVAGVLGEKLFF | TGTGCCAGCAGCGTGGCAGGGGTATTAGGAGAAAAACTGTTTTTT
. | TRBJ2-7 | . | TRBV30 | CAWSVRKGDEQYF | TGTGCCTGGAGTGTACGAAAAGGGGACGAGCAGTACTTC
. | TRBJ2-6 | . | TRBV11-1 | CASSWPKSSGANVLTF | TGTGCCAGCAGCTGGCCCAAAAGCTCTGGGGCCAACGTCCTGACTTTC